One T cell receptor beta chain is described in this entry. The antigen is unknown. The data were taken from a study of cytomegalovirus exposure and HLA in healthy donors. Study information: Sequencing of 150 million to 200 million T cells in an earlier analysis found under 120 million unique TCR beta sequences.

The V gene lost 2 bases and the J gene lost 0 bases, with 10 bases spanning the gap. CDR3 length equals 15 residues. Germline CDR1 is SGHTS and CDR2 is YDEGEE. The study, taken as a whole, reports: While the bulk of TCR sequences proved rare, some public TCRs turned up in many donors. TCR beta sequences reportedly predicted most subjects' HLA-A and HLA-B alleles accurately.

It was with 60 Vbeta and 13 Jbeta primers that the PCR ran. Libraries were prepared by immunoSEQ multiplex PCR; TCRdb keeps only in-frame clonotypes and omits some of them. There are 150,000 to 200,000 clones in the sample; approximately 84% occur only once, and around 6% lies in the top ten. The sequence was collected from a woman aged 30 to 39 in good health and CMV-seropositive. This rearrangement joins TRBV5-8 to TRBJ2-3; D not resolved. The source material was PBMCs. The CDR3 loop is CASSFHPTSTDTQYF. The CDR3 nucleotides read TGTGCCAGCAGCTTTCATCCGACTAGCACAGATACGCAGTATTTT.